These T cell receptor beta chains were read from a single sample in a study of shared T cell receptors in the human thymus. Measured with immunoSEQ multiplex PCR; TCRdb has only the in-frame clones, and not every one. The sample shows more than 550,000 clones, approximately 83% of them seen only once. The data were also submitted as part of a second study, on human thymus T cells.

The sample consisted of thymocytes. The receptors originated from a girl under three years old with a congenital heart defect. The CDR3 runs from the conserved cysteine through the conserved F or W. D genes are given only for firm matches. Where a row states a size, it is once, few, many or the class of an expanded clone; other rows omit it.

d_gene: .; abundance: .; j_gene: TRBJ1-4; v_gene: TRBV28; CDR3nt: TGTGCCAGCAGCTATCGCAGGGGCCCTAATGAAAAACTGTTTTTT; CDR3aa: CASSYRRGPNEKLFF
d_gene: .; abundance: .; j_gene: TRBJ1-6; v_gene: TRBV6-5; CDR3nt: TGTGCCAGCAGTTATAACAGGGCATCTAATTCACCCCTCCACTTT; CDR3aa: CASSYNRASNSPLHF
d_gene: TRBD1; abundance: .; j_gene: TRBJ1-2; v_gene: TRBV19; CDR3nt: TGTGCCAGTACCGGACAGGGCCGCTATGGCTACACCTTC; CDR3aa: CASTGQGRYGYTF
d_gene: .; abundance: .; j_gene: TRBJ1-4; v_gene: TRBV5-6; CDR3nt: TGTGCCAGCAGCAATCCCGGGACACGAAGCCTGTTTTTT; CDR3aa: CASSNPGTRSLFF
d_gene: TRBD2; abundance: .; j_gene: TRBJ2-1; v_gene: TRBV5-1; CDR3nt: TGCGCCAGCAGCTTAGTAGCGGGGGGTAGATCCTACAATGAGCAGTTCTTC; CDR3aa: CASSLVAGGRSYNEQFF
d_gene: .; abundance: .; j_gene: TRBJ1-2; v_gene: TRBV5-4; CDR3nt: TGTGCCAGCAGCTTGGGACAGCTAACTAACTATGGCTACACCTTC; CDR3aa: CASSLGQLTNYGYTF
d_gene: .; abundance: .; j_gene: TRBJ1-1; v_gene: TRBV5-1; CDR3nt: TGCGCCAGCAGCTTGAAAATCGGGCAGGAGGGTCGGAACACTGAAGCTTTCTTT; CDR3aa: CASSLKIGQEGRNTEAFF
d_gene: TRBD2; abundance: .; j_gene: TRBJ2-5; v_gene: TRBV5-4; CDR3nt: TGTGCCAGCAGCTTTACGGGGGGAGGAGAGACCCAGTACTTC; CDR3aa: CASSFTGGGETQYF
d_gene: TRBD1; abundance: few; j_gene: TRBJ1-3; v_gene: TRBV6-5; CDR3nt: TGTGCCAGCAGTCACAGGGGCTCTGGAAACACCATATATTTT; CDR3aa: CASSHRGSGNTIYF
d_gene: TRBD2; abundance: .; j_gene: TRBJ2-3; v_gene: TRBV9; CDR3nt: TGTGCCAGCAGCGGCACGCGGGGGGGTACAGATACGCAGTATTTT; CDR3aa: CASSGTRGGTDTQYF
d_gene: TRBD1; abundance: .; j_gene: TRBJ1-1; v_gene: TRBV19; CDR3nt: TGTGCCACCGAGTCCGGGACAGGGGGCGCATTTACTGAAGCTTTCTTT; CDR3aa: CATESGTGGAFTEAFF
d_gene: .; abundance: .; j_gene: TRBJ2-6; v_gene: TRBV29-1; CDR3nt: TGCAGCGATCGGACAGATTCCCTTCGGGCCAACGTCCTGACTTTC; CDR3aa: CSDRTDSLRANVLTF
d_gene: .; abundance: few; j_gene: TRBJ1-2; v_gene: TRBV9; CDR3nt: TGTGCCAGCAGCGTAGTCCCAGGGACTGGCGGCTACACCTTC; CDR3aa: CASSVVPGTGGYTF
d_gene: .; abundance: once; j_gene: TRBJ1-3; v_gene: TRBV18; CDR3nt: TGTGCCAGCTCACCGACGAGACAAGTCTCTGGAAACACCATATATTTT; CDR3aa: CASSPTRQVSGNTIYF
d_gene: TRBD1; abundance: .; j_gene: TRBJ1-1; v_gene: TRBV15; CDR3nt: TGTGCCACCAGCAGTAAACAGGGGGCTACCATGAACACTGAAGCTTTCTTT; CDR3aa: CATSSKQGATMNTEAFF
d_gene: .; abundance: once; j_gene: TRBJ1-2; v_gene: TRBV14; CDR3nt: TGTGCCAGCAGCCAAGATCCCCGCGGGGACGGAAACTATGGCTACACCTTC; CDR3aa: CASSQDPRGDGNYGYTF
d_gene: .; abundance: once; j_gene: TRBJ2-2; v_gene: TRBV9; CDR3nt: TGTGCCAGCAGCGTGCAGGGTAACGGGGAGCTGTTTTTT; CDR3aa: CASSVQGNGELFF
d_gene: .; abundance: .; j_gene: TRBJ2-4; v_gene: TRBV25-1; CDR3nt: TGTGCCAGCAGTACGACGAATAGGGGAAATCAGTACTTC; CDR3aa: CASSTTNRGNQYF
d_gene: TRBD1; abundance: .; j_gene: TRBJ1-1; v_gene: TRBV5-1; CDR3nt: TGCGCCAGCAGCACGGGACAGGGGAACACTGAAGCTTTCTTT; CDR3aa: CASSTGQGNTEAFF
d_gene: .; abundance: .; j_gene: TRBJ1-3; v_gene: TRBV28; CDR3nt: TGTGCCAGCAGTCACATAAGAAGCTCTGGAAACACCATATATTTT; CDR3aa: CASSHIRSSGNTIYF
d_gene: .; abundance: once; j_gene: TRBJ2-5; v_gene: TRBV5-5; CDR3nt: TGTGCCAGCAGGCCTTTAATCCACAGGGTCGAGACCCAGTACTTC; CDR3aa: CASRPLIHRVETQYF
d_gene: .; abundance: .; j_gene: TRBJ1-5; v_gene: TRBV4-1; CDR3nt: TGCGCCAGCAGCCAAGAAGACAGGATCAATCAGCCCCAGCATTTT; CDR3aa: CASSQEDRINQPQHF
d_gene: .; abundance: .; j_gene: TRBJ1-3; v_gene: TRBV10-1; CDR3nt: TGCGCCAGCACCTCGGGAGAAGGGCCTGGAAACACCATATATTTT; CDR3aa: CASTSGEGPGNTIYF
d_gene: TRBD1; abundance: .; j_gene: TRBJ1-6; v_gene: TRBV4-1; CDR3nt: TGCGCCAGCAGCCTAAACCACAGGGGGAGTGATTCACCCCTCCACTTT; CDR3aa: CASSLNHRGSDSPLHF
d_gene: TRBD2; abundance: .; j_gene: TRBJ2-7; v_gene: TRBV6-1; CDR3nt: TGTGCCAGCAGTGAAAATGAACTAGCGGGGGGCTTGAACTACGAGCAGTACTTC; CDR3aa: CASSENELAGGLNYEQYF
d_gene: .; abundance: .; j_gene: TRBJ2-3; v_gene: TRBV9; CDR3nt: TGTGCCAGCAGCGTAGGAGGCTGGCCTAGGTCAGATACGCAGTATTTT; CDR3aa: CASSVGGWPRSDTQYF
d_gene: TRBD1; abundance: .; j_gene: TRBJ2-7; v_gene: TRBV9; CDR3nt: TGTGCCAGCAGCTTACACCGGGACAGGCCTTACGAGCAGTACTTC; CDR3aa: CASSLHRDRPYEQYF
d_gene: TRBD1; abundance: .; j_gene: TRBJ1-2; v_gene: TRBV27; CDR3nt: TGTGCCAGCAGAGGGACAGTAGCTAACTATGGCTACACCTTC; CDR3aa: CASRGTVANYGYTF
d_gene: .; abundance: .; j_gene: TRBJ1-1; v_gene: TRBV9; CDR3nt: TGTGCCAGCAGCGACAGGGACACGAACACTGAAGCTTTCTTT; CDR3aa: CASSDRDTNTEAFF
d_gene: TRBD1; abundance: .; j_gene: TRBJ2-5; v_gene: TRBV9; CDR3nt: TGTGCCAGCAGCCCTCGGACAGGGTTTGGGGAGACCCAGTACTTC; CDR3aa: CASSPRTGFGETQYF
d_gene: TRBD1; abundance: .; j_gene: TRBJ1-5; v_gene: TRBV28; CDR3nt: TGTGCCAGCTCAAGACAGGGGTGCAATCAGCCCCAGCATTTT; CDR3aa: CASSRQGCNQPQHF
d_gene: .; abundance: once; j_gene: TRBJ2-3; v_gene: TRBV7-2; CDR3nt: TGTGCCAGCAGCCCGACGGGGAGCACAGATACGCAGTATTTT; CDR3aa: CASSPTGSTDTQYF
d_gene: .; abundance: .; j_gene: TRBJ2-1; v_gene: TRBV21-1; CDR3nt: TGTGCCAGCAGCAAAGCGGAGAGGACTAGCGAGGGGGCTTTTGATGAGCAGTTCTTC; CDR3aa: CASSKAERTSEGAFDEQFF
d_gene: .; abundance: .; j_gene: TRBJ1-6; v_gene: TRBV7-3; CDR3nt: TGTGCCAGCAGCTTAAAACTTAATTCACCCCTCCACTTT; CDR3aa: CASSLKLNSPLHF
d_gene: .; abundance: .; j_gene: TRBJ2-5; v_gene: TRBV18; CDR3nt: TGTGCCAGCTCGCCCCGGGTAGGGGTAGAGGAGACCCAGTACTTC; CDR3aa: CASSPRVGVEETQYF
d_gene: .; abundance: .; j_gene: TRBJ2-5; v_gene: TRBV4-1; CDR3nt: TGCGCCAGCAGCCAAGGTGGGCAGCCCCAAGAGACCCAGTACTTC; CDR3aa: CASSQGGQPQETQYF
d_gene: TRBD1; abundance: .; j_gene: TRBJ2-5; v_gene: TRBV7-2; CDR3nt: TGTGCCAGCAGCTCCCGACAGGGGCAAGAGACCCAGTACTTC; CDR3aa: CASSSRQGQETQYF
d_gene: TRBD1; abundance: .; j_gene: TRBJ1-2; v_gene: TRBV5-1; CDR3nt: TGCGCCAGCAGCCAACAGGGGGCCGGATCCTATGGCTACACCTTC; CDR3aa: CASSQQGAGSYGYTF
d_gene: .; abundance: .; j_gene: TRBJ1-4; v_gene: TRBV7-9; CDR3nt: TGTGCCAGCAGCTTATTTGGGGCGGTGGCTTTTAATGAAAAACTGTTTTTT; CDR3aa: CASSLFGAVAFNEKLFF
d_gene: .; abundance: .; j_gene: TRBJ2-2; v_gene: TRBV27; CDR3nt: TGTGCCAGCAGTTTGGGTCTCGGAAGGGGGACCAACACCGGGGAGCTGTTTTTT; CDR3aa: CASSLGLGRGTNTGELFF
d_gene: .; abundance: .; j_gene: TRBJ1-2; v_gene: TRBV14; CDR3nt: TGTGCCAGCAGTCTAGGGGGTGATGAAAATGGCTACACCTTC; CDR3aa: CASSLGGDENGYTF
d_gene: .; abundance: .; j_gene: TRBJ1-2; v_gene: TRBV6-5; CDR3nt: TGTGCCAGCAGTTACGGGGGGGCTAACTATGGCTACACCTTC; CDR3aa: CASSYGGANYGYTF
d_gene: .; abundance: .; j_gene: TRBJ2-3; v_gene: TRBV18; CDR3nt: TGTGCCAGCTCACCACCGAGAGATACGCAGTATTTT; CDR3aa: CASSPPRDTQYF
d_gene: .; abundance: .; j_gene: TRBJ2-1; v_gene: TRBV6-1; CDR3nt: TGTGCCAGCATCTCCAGGGCAGACAATGAGCAGTTCTTC; CDR3aa: CASISRADNEQFF
d_gene: .; abundance: .; j_gene: TRBJ1-3; v_gene: TRBV7-9; CDR3nt: TGTGCCAGCAGCTTAGCGATACTTTCTGGAAACACCATATATTTT; CDR3aa: CASSLAILSGNTIYF
d_gene: TRBD1; abundance: .; j_gene: TRBJ1-4; v_gene: TRBV5-1; CDR3nt: TGCGCCAGCAGCTTAACCCTTGAGGGGGCGCAGGAAAAACTGTTTTTT; CDR3aa: CASSLTLEGAQEKLFF
d_gene: .; abundance: .; j_gene: TRBJ1-2; v_gene: TRBV19; CDR3nt: TGTGCCAGTAGTATCCAGTATCCTAACTATGGCTACACCTTC; CDR3aa: CASSIQYPNYGYTF
d_gene: TRBD1; abundance: once; j_gene: TRBJ1-4; v_gene: TRBV13; CDR3nt: TGTGCCAGCAGCCCGTCAGCCCCGACAGGGCGGTTTGATGGGGAAACTAATGAAAAACTGTTTTTT; CDR3aa: CASSPSAPTGRFDGETNEKLFF
d_gene: TRBD1; abundance: .; j_gene: TRBJ1-2; v_gene: TRBV28; CDR3nt: TGTGCCAGCAGTCCTCCGGGACAGGCCGTAGCTAACTATGGCTACACCTTC; CDR3aa: CASSPPGQAVANYGYTF
d_gene: TRBD1; abundance: .; j_gene: TRBJ1-5; v_gene: TRBV2; CDR3nt: TGTGCCAGCAGCGGGGACAGTACTAATCAGCCCCAGCATTTT; CDR3aa: CASSGDSTNQPQHF
d_gene: TRBD1; abundance: .; j_gene: TRBJ1-2; v_gene: TRBV4-3; CDR3nt: TGCGCCAGCAGCCAAGATCTCGCGGACAGGGGGGATAACTATGGCTACACCTTC; CDR3aa: CASSQDLADRGDNYGYTF
d_gene: .; abundance: .; j_gene: TRBJ2-7; v_gene: TRBV5-1; CDR3nt: TGCGCCAGCAGCTTGGTTTCAGGGCGCTACGAGCAGTACTTC; CDR3aa: CASSLVSGRYEQYF